The clone carrying this TCR beta chain was seen only a few times. Antigen specificity is unknown. CDR3 size: 16 residues. V shed 5 bases and J shed 5 bases, with 18 bases lying between them. The germline V gene has CDR1 SGHVS and CDR2 FQNEAQ. This was the immunoSEQ version 4 assay in survey mode. Sequencing was performed with immunoSEQ multiplex PCR; in TCRdb, only in-frame clones are kept and a portion is missing. Altogether 30,000 or so clones are present, approximately 80% being singletons, with the ten largest covering more than 15%. The stimulus was an HIV-1 Gag 15-mer peptide pool, approximately 0.93 ug/peptide/mL. Memory cells lacking CD40L and CD69 with high CD45RO were sorted. The sample is drawn from a study of persistence of HIV-infected CD4 T cells. Study-level points and caveats: TCRbeta richness was lower in CMV- and Gag-responding cells than in anti-CD3/anti-CD28-responding cells.

This TCR derives from an adult woman with HIV who was CMV-seropositive. Source: CD4+ T cells sorted from PBMCs after roughly 18-hour stimulation, taken from a patient who received antiretroviral therapy. The chain uses TRBV7-8 and TRBJ2-2; perhaps TRBD2 as D (5 bases). CDR3 residues: CASSPGGSSRTGELFF. DNA for the CDR3: TGTGCCAGCAGCCCCGGAGGTAGTTCGAGGACCGGGGAGCTGTTTTTT.